These 21 T cell receptor beta chains share one sample of origin, sequenced in a study of response to subunit inactivated influenza vaccine. MiXCR was run by TCRdb on the RT-PCR reads, yielding one entry per CDR3 protein. The sample records 630,000 or so distinct CDR3 sequences, 15% to 18% being singletons. Sequenced material: PBMCs from blood, taken roughly 12 days after vaccination. Receptors were obtained from a man between 50 and 59 years old who received an inactivated influenza vaccine.

This clonotype turned up a few times. J is TRBJ2-2 and V is TRBV7-2, with TRBD2 identical over 13 bases. J lost 3 bases, V lost 1 base, and 2 bases had no gene match. Germline V CDR1 and CDR2: SGHTA, FQGNSA. The CDR3 runs to 17 residues. The CDR3 sequence: CASSLGLAGGYTGELFF. The CDR3, as DNA: TGTGCCAGCAGCTTAGGACTAGCGGGAGGCTACACCGGGGAGCTGTTTTTT.

This chain uses TRBV20-1 with TRBJ2-5; 13 positions agree with TRBD2. This CDR3 has 17 residues. CDR1 is DFQATT, CDR2 SNEGSKA, per germline (reference sequence). With 3 bases clipped from V and 5 bases from J, the junction kept 12 bases outside the gene matches. CDR3 protein: CSASRGSTSGGAETQYF. CDR3 DNA sequence: TGCAGTGCTAGTAGAGGTTCCACTAGCGGGGGGGCGGAGACCCAGTACTTC.

This chain connects TRBV7-2 to TRBJ1-1, with D possibly being TRBD1 (5 bases). This CDR3 spans 14 amino acids. CDR1 and CDR2 (germline): SGHTA, FQGNSA. V shed 2 bases and J shed 6 bases, with 13 bases lying between them. This chain's CDR3 is CASSLNGGSAEAFF. CDR3 DNA sequence: TGTGCCAGCAGCTTAAACGGGGGAAGCGCTGAAGCTTTCTTT.

At least ten counts were recorded for this clonotype. The rearrangement links TRBV12-3 or TRBV12-4 to TRBJ1-6; the match to TRBD1 covers 7 bases. The V and J ends lost 5 bases and 7 bases, in that order; junction bases with no gene match: 8. The CDR3 sequence is 15 residues long. CDR3 coding DNA: TGTGCCAGCAGTCGACAGGGATCGGGCAATTCACCCCTCCACTTT. This codes for CASSRQGSGNSPLHF.

This clonotype turned up a few times. The chain joins TRBV5-1 to TRBJ2-3; the D gene is possibly TRBD2 (5 bases). The ends were cut back, 4 bases at V and 1 base at J, with 10 bases in the middle. CDR1 SGHRS and CDR2 YFSETQ come from the germline V gene. The CDR3 length is 14 residues. This CDR3 reads CASSETRGTDTQYF. CDR3 bases: TGCGCCAGCAGCGAAACTAGGGGCACAGATACGCAGTATTTT.

This clonotype was counted a few times. This chain links TRBV29-1 with TRBJ1-2; TRBD1 agrees at 9 bases. Per germline, CDR1 SQVTM and CDR2 ANQGSEA. The CDR3 covers 12 residues. With 7 bases clipped from V and 7 bases from J, the junction kept 7 bases outside the gene matches. CDR3 sequence: CSDHRGLVGYTF. Here the CDR3 DNA reads TGCAGCGACCACAGGGGGCTCGTTGGCTACACCTTC.

The chain couples TRBV5-1 to TRBJ2-5; D is uncertain. This CDR3 spans 15 amino acids. CDR1 is SGHRS and CDR2 is YFSETQ in the germline V gene. V lost 0 bases to trimming and J lost 2 bases, with 11 bases between them. CDR3 loop: CASSLVQAVQETQYF. As DNA, the CDR3 is TGCGCCAGCAGCTTGGTGCAGGCTGTTCAAGAGACCCAGTACTTC.

The V call is TRBV6-1, the J call TRBJ2-3, with D unclear. The V end was cut by 4 bases, the J end by 0 bases, with 8 bases between. This CDR3 is 14 amino acids long. Per germline, CDR1 MNHNS and CDR2 SASEGT. CDR3 sequence (DNA): TGTGCCAGCAGTGGACCTTACAGCACAGATACGCAGTATTTT. This codes for CASSGPYSTDTQYF.

This clonotype has a handful of counts. V usage is TRBV5-1 and J usage is TRBJ2-7; 8 positions agree with TRBD2. CDR1 and CDR2 from the germline V gene are SGHRS and YFSETQ. V lost 2 bases, J lost 2 bases, and 3 bases stayed unmatched. The CDR3 spans 14 residues. The CDR3: CASSFVAGTYEQYF. CDR3 sequence (DNA): TGCGCCAGCAGCTTCGTAGCGGGAACCTACGAGCAGTACTTC.

The chain couples TRBV6-5 to TRBJ2-5, with D possibly TRBD2 on 6 matching bases. Germline values: CDR1 MNHEY, CDR2 SVGAGI. Trimming pared 0 bases from V and 5 bases from J, leaving 10 bases between. There are 14 residues in the CDR3. Written as DNA, the CDR3 is TGTGCCAGCAGTTACTCGGGAGGCAGTGAGACCCAGTACTTC. This codes for CASSYSGGSETQYF.

The chain carries TRBV20-1 and TRBJ2-1; 8 bases line up with TRBD2. This CDR3 has 13 amino acids. Germline-derived CDR1 and CDR2 are DFQATT and SNEGSKA (reference sequence). J gave up 12 bases and V 0 bases, and 7 bases lay outside the gene matches. CDR3 in amino acids: CSARDGSGGRQFF. The CDR3 nucleotides read TGCAGTGCTAGAGATGGGAGCGGGGGTAGGCAGTTCTTC.

The chain is built from TRBV30 and TRBJ2-7; a possible D gene is TRBD2 (5 bases). Looked up from germline, CDR1 is GTSNPN and CDR2 is SVGIG (reference sequence). Trimming shortened V by 1 base and J by 2 bases, and 12 bases separated the two germline ends. This CDR3 is built from 14 residues. CDR3 sequence: CAWSEGAITYEQYF. The DNA for the CDR3 is TGTGCCTGGAGTGAGGGAGCGATTACCTACGAGCAGTACTTC.

In this sample, this clonotype turned up a few times. The chain carries TRBV9 and TRBJ2-7; 9 nucleotides agree with TRBD2. V dropped 0 bases and J dropped 3; count of bases not matched to a gene: 7. The germline CDR1 and CDR2 sequences are SGDLS and YYNGEE. This CDR3 has 16 residues. Here the CDR3 DNA reads TGTGCCAGCAGCGTAGGTGAGACTAGCGGAGTCTACGAGCAGTACTTC. Its translation is CASSVGETSGVYEQYF.

This clonotype occurred a few times. V gene TRBV10-2 combines with J gene TRBJ2-1; D is undetermined. Looked up from germline, CDR1 is WSHSY and CDR2 is SAAADI. The CDR3 spans 14 residues. V dropped 4 bases and J dropped 3 bases, with 10 bases sitting between them. The CDR3 DNA reads TGCGCCAGCAGTGGGGTAGTCAACTACAATGAGCAGTTCTTC. This encodes CASSGVVNYNEQFF.

This clonotype showed up just a few times. Here the CDR3 reads CASSVDRGGYTF. The CDR3 DNA reads as TGTGCCAGCAGCGTAGACAGGGGAGGCTACACCTTC. The V call is TRBV9, the J call TRBJ1-2; TRBD1 matches 7 bases. The CDR3 is made up of 12 amino acids. Germline V gene lookup returns CDR1 SGDLS and CDR2 YYNGEE. J lost 8 bases, V lost 0 bases, and 1 base had no gene match.

With regard to this clonotype: This is likely a read error, given that the CDR3 carries no conserved phenylalanine or tryptophan at its end. The chain is built from TRBV7-9 and TRBJ2-7, with 7 bases that match TRBD1. V shed 2 bases, J shed 1 base, and the junction held 5 bases outside the gene matches. In germline, CDR1 is SEHNR, CDR2 FQNEAQ (reference sequence). The CDR3 spans 15 residues. This CDR3 reads CASSLPRQGSYEQYL. The CDR3 DNA is TGTGCCAGCAGCTTACCTAGACAGGGATCCTACGAGCAGTACCTC.

This clonotype turned up a few times. The chain employs TRBV29-1 and TRBJ2-7, with D perhaps matching TRBD2 (6 bases). The germline V gene has CDR1 SQVTM and CDR2 ANQGSEA. With 4 bases removed from V and 3 bases from J, the gap between germline ends came to 10 bases. The CDR3 covers 12 residues. The CDR3 reads CSVAGGFYEQYF. CDR3 nucleotides: TGCAGCGTTGCTGGGGGGTTCTACGAGCAGTACTTC.

The V call is TRBV5-1, the J call TRBJ1-1; TRBD1 is a possible D gene (6 bases). Germline V CDR1 and CDR2: SGHRS, YFSETQ. V shed 4 bases and J shed 5 bases, with 15 bases lying between them. The CDR3 consists of 14 residues. The CDR3 region has the DNA TGCGCCAGCAGCGATGGGGGGGGGCAGACTGAAGCTTTCTTT. Amino acid sequence: CASSDGGGQTEAFF.

This clonotype was seen many times. The rearrangement links TRBV6-1 to TRBJ1-1; TRBD1 agrees at 8 bases. The trim removed 7 bases at V and 4 bases at J, leaving 2 bases unmatched. This CDR3 has 12 amino acids. Germline lookup yields CDR1 MNHNS and CDR2 SASEGT. The CDR3 DNA reads as TGTGCCAGCATCCAGGGGGCCACTGAAGCTTTCTTT. Its protein is CASIQGATEAFF.

The chain combines TRBV20-1 with TRBJ2-3; D might be TRBD1 (6 bases). This CDR3 comprises 15 residues. The V and J ends lost 3 bases and 3 bases respectively, with 16 bases between them. Germline CDR1 DFQATT, CDR2 SNEGSKA (reference sequence). As DNA, the CDR3 is TGCAGTGCTAGTGTGTGGGGGCCAAGGACAGATACGCAGTATTTT. Its protein is CSASVWGPRTDTQYF.

V usage is TRBV15 and J usage is TRBJ1-2, with TRBD1 matching over 8 bases. This CDR3 comprises 14 residues. After removal of 5 bases from V and 7 bases from J, the junction contained 9 bases not matched to a gene. Per the germline V gene, CDR1 is LNHNV and CDR2 is YYDKDF (reference sequence). This CDR3 is CATSPRPGGLGYTF. The CDR3 nucleotides read TGTGCCACCAGCCCAAGACCAGGGGGCCTTGGCTACACCTTC.